Below are 2 T cell receptor beta chains sequenced from a single sample in a study of T cell responses to AZD1222 COVID-19 vaccine. The data were produced by immunoSEQ multiplex PCR, yet TCRdb's version contains in-frame clones alone and is incomplete. The repertoire holds 150,000 to 200,000 clones, around nine tenths seen once, with 2.6% in the top ten. The sequencing here drew on peripheral blood, taken on day 0 of AZD1222 vaccination. All receptors derive from an adult in good health.

V and J are TRBV20-1 and TRBJ2-1; D unclear. Trimming took off 5 bases at V and 4 bases at J, with 3 bases between the two ends. Germline CDR1 reads DFQATT; CDR2 reads SNEGSKA (reference sequence). The CDR3 spans 10 residues. CDR3 coding DNA: TGCAGTGCTTGGTACAATGAGCAGTTCTTC. Residues: CSAWYNEQFF.

The V call is TRBV12-3 or TRBV12-4, the J call TRBJ2-3; no reliable D call. This CDR3 spans 12 amino acids. V was clipped by 2 bases and J by 8 bases, with 8 bases between them. The CDR3 reads CASSLLGGTQYF. CDR3 nucleotide sequence: TGTGCCAGCAGTTTATTGGGTGGTACGCAGTATTTT.